Below are 19 T cell receptor beta chains sequenced from a single sample in a study of blood T cell repertoires in COVID-19. TCRdb keeps only in-frame clones here, not all; method: immunoSEQ multiplex PCR. The sample has 100,000 or so clones; roughly four fifths are singletons. Sample: peripheral blood. These receptors were obtained from a woman aged 80 or over with acute or convalescent COVID-19.

The rearrangement joins TRBV6-2 or TRBV6-3 to TRBJ2-7; a possible D gene is TRBD2 (5 bases). Trimming removed 5 bases from V and 4 bases from J, with 12 bases in between. Germline CDR1 and CDR2: MNHEY and SVGEGT. The CDR3 has 13 residues. The chain's CDR3 is CASSGLSSYEQYV. For the CDR3, the DNA is TGTGCCAGCAGTGGACTGTCCTCTTACGAGCAGTACGTC.

This clone has just one count. The CDR3 protein is CASRELGTGDVPLYGYTF. The CDR3, as DNA: TGTGCCAGCAGGGAACTAGGGACAGGTGATGTTCCCCTCTATGGCTACACCTTC. V and J are TRBV6-1 and TRBJ1-2; TRBD1 aligns across 8 bases. V lost 6 bases to trimming and J lost 4 bases; unmatched junction nucleotides: 19. CDR3 size: 18 residues. Per the germline V gene, CDR1 is MNHNS and CDR2 is SASEGT.

This clone was seen more than once but under ten times. The chain links TRBV19 to TRBJ2-2; unclear D gene. Germline assignment: CDR1 LNHDA and CDR2 SQIVND (reference sequence). The ends were cut back, 6 bases at V and 1 base at J, with 9 bases in the middle. CDR3 length equals 14 residues. CDR3 amino acids: CASSRSRNTGELFF. CDR3 nucleotides: TGTGCCAGTAGCCGGTCAAGGAACACCGGGGAGCTGTTTTTT.

This clone is deemed medium-sized. This chain connects TRBV7-2 to TRBJ2-3; 8 positions match TRBD2. CDR1 is SGHTA, CDR2 FQGNSA, per germline. The trim removed 5 bases at V and 4 bases at J, leaving 8 bases unmatched. The CDR3 contains 15 residues. The CDR3 spells CASSNQRESSDTQYF. CDR3 nucleotide sequence: TGTGCCAGCAGCAATCAGCGGGAGTCCTCAGATACGCAGTATTTT.

The chain couples TRBV6-2 or TRBV6-3 to TRBJ2-3; 8 nucleotides match TRBD1. CDR1 and CDR2 from the germline V gene are MNHEY and SVGEGT. There are 16 residues in the CDR3. The junction had 7 bases not matched to a gene; V was cut back by 2 bases and J by 3 bases. The CDR3 DNA reads TGTGCCAGCAGTTACACGGCAGGGGGCGAAACAGATACGCAGTATTTT. Its protein is CASSYTAGGETDTQYF.

This sequence joins TRBV28 and TRBJ2-5; 7 bases line up with TRBD2. J was trimmed by 2 bases and V by 8 bases; bases with no gene match: 5. There are 13 residues in the CDR3. CDR1 is MDHEN and CDR2 is SYDVKM in the germline V gene. This chain's CDR3 is CASGRAGQETQYF. The CDR3 nucleotides are TGTGCCAGCGGGAGGGCGGGACAAGAGACCCAGTACTTC.

The J gene is TRBJ2-6, the V gene TRBV7-8; D is unclear. V was trimmed by 3 bases and J by 0 bases, leaving 9 bases between them. The CDR3 loop spans 16 amino acids. Germline V gene lookup returns CDR1 SGHVS and CDR2 FQNEAQ. DNA for the CDR3: TGTGCCAGCAGCTTTTCTCACAGCTCTGGGGCCAACGTCCTGACTTTC. It translates to CASSFSHSSGANVLTF.

This chain connects TRBV3-1 (or the pseudogene TRBV3-2) to TRBJ1-2; 11 nucleotides line up with TRBD1. The germline gives CDR1 LGHDT, CDR2 YNNKEL (reference sequence). The J segment lost 7 bases and the V segment lost 4 bases, leaving 2 bases of the junction unmatched. This CDR3 has 13 residues. This CDR3 reads CASSPGTGGGYTF. The CDR3 nucleotides read TGTGCCAGCAGCCCCGGGACAGGGGGTGGCTACACCTTC.

This clone has just one count. V and J are TRBV6-5 and TRBJ1-5, with D hard to call. CDR1 is MNHEY, CDR2 SVGAGI, per germline. Trimming took off 10 bases at V and 3 bases at J, with 10 bases between the two ends. This CDR3 spans 12 amino acids. Here the CDR3 DNA reads TGTGCCACTGGAGGTCCCAATCAGCCCCAGCATTTT. Protein: CATGGPNQPQHF.

This chain links TRBV5-1 with TRBJ2-5; 12 bases agree with TRBD1. Germline V gene lookup returns CDR1 SGHRS and CDR2 YFSETQ. The J segment lost 5 bases and the V segment lost 3 bases, leaving 5 bases of the junction unmatched. This CDR3 spans 15 amino acids. CDR3 DNA sequence: TGCGCCAGCAGCTGGGGGACAGGGGGCGAGGAGACCCAGTACTTC. Translation: CASSWGTGGEETQYF.

The sample holds a few counts of this clone. The V and J genes are TRBV5-6 and TRBJ2-5; the match to TRBD2 covers 8 bases. The length of the CDR3 is 16 residues. Per the germline V gene, CDR1 is SGHDT and CDR2 is YYEEEE. The trim removed 4 bases at V and 1 base at J, leaving 9 bases unmatched. The DNA of the CDR3 is TGTGCCAGCAGCCGCTGGGCTAGCGGGTTCCAAGAGACCCAGTACTTC. As protein: CASSRWASGFQETQYF.

The chain couples TRBV7-2 to TRBJ2-7; TRBD2 aligns across 7 bases. The V gene's germline CDR1 is SGHTA and CDR2 FQGNSA. V was clipped by 5 bases and J by 4 bases; unmatched bases: 8. This CDR3 is built from 14 residues. The CDR3 nucleotides read TGTGCCAGCAGCGGGGCTGCGGGAGCGTACGAGCAGTACGTC. Its protein is CASSGAAGAYEQYV.

This clone appeared a few times. The V gene is TRBV11-3, the J gene TRBJ2-5; D may be TRBD2 (6 bases). This CDR3 has 15 amino acids. Germline V gene data show CDR1 as SGHNT and CDR2 as YENEEA. V dropped 4 bases and J dropped 5 bases, with 17 bases sitting between them. The CDR3 loop reads CASSSRLVLGETQYF. Here the CDR3 DNA reads TGTGCCAGCAGCTCCCGACTAGTCCTAGGCGAGACCCAGTACTTC. The whole variable domain, remainder taken from reference TRBV11-3 and TRBJ2-5, is EAGVVQSPRYKIIEKKQPVAFWCNPISGHNTLYWYLQNLGQGPELLIRYENEEAVDDSQLPKDRFSAERLKGVDSTLKIQPAELGDSAVYLCASSSRLVLGETQYFGPGTRLLVL.

This chain joins TRBV5-4 and TRBJ2-5, with TRBD2 identical over 12 bases. Germline CDR1 reads SGHNT; CDR2 reads YYREEE (reference sequence). The CDR3 totals 15 residues. Trimming took 2 bases from V and 4 from J; bases not matched to a gene: 3. In DNA form, the CDR3 reads TGTGCCAGCAGCTTCCTAGCGGGAGGGGGAGAGACCCAGTACTTC. Translated: CASSFLAGGGETQYF.

This sequence joins TRBV15 and TRBJ2-3; 11 bases are shared with TRBD2. The CDR3 is made up of 15 amino acids. The V segment lost 5 bases and the J segment 4 bases; nucleotides outside the gene matches: 5. The germline V gene encodes CDR1 LNHNV and CDR2 YYDKDF (reference sequence). This CDR3 is CATSGLAGGADTQYF. The CDR3 coding sequence is TGTGCCACCAGCGGATTAGCGGGAGGGGCAGATACGCAGTATTTT.

The chain combines TRBV3-1 (or the pseudogene TRBV3-2) with TRBJ1-3; TRBD1 is a possible D gene (5 bases). The CDR3 consists of 14 residues. Germline CDR1 and CDR2: LGHDT and YNNKEL (reference sequence). Deletions cut 4 bases from V and 1 base from J, with 8 bases between. The DNA of the CDR3 is TGTGCCAGCAGCCTAGGGGATTCTGGAAACACCATATATTTT. Its translation is CASSLGDSGNTIYF.

The chain carries TRBV25-1 and TRBJ1-2, with a weak D call TRBD1 (6 bases). V lost 6 bases and J lost 8, with 16 bases in between. This CDR3 has 13 residues. CDR1 MGHDK and CDR2 SYGVNS come from the germline V gene. The CDR3 here is CASSRKQGGGYTF. In DNA, the CDR3 is TGTGCCAGCAGCAGAAAACAGGGTGGGGGCTACACCTTC.

The chain employs TRBV4-1 and TRBJ2-3, with 7 bases identical to TRBD2. The CDR3 runs to 17 residues. The V segment lost 1 base and the J segment 4 bases; nucleotides outside the gene matches: 11. Germline-derived CDR1 and CDR2 are MGHRA and YSYEKL. The CDR3 nucleotides read TGCGCCAGCAGCCAAGGTCGTATCGGACTAGGTGCAGATACGCAGTATTTT. Protein: CASSQGRIGLGADTQYF.

This chain links TRBV24-1 with TRBJ1-2; TRBD1 is a possible D gene (5 bases). CDR3 length: 14 amino acids. The V gene's germline CDR1 is KGHDR and CDR2 SFDVKD. Trimming stripped 4 bases from V and 2 bases from J, with 10 bases between. CDR3 sequence: CATSDLQANYGYTF. CDR3 nucleotides: TGTGCCACCAGTGACCTACAGGCGAACTATGGCTACACCTTC.